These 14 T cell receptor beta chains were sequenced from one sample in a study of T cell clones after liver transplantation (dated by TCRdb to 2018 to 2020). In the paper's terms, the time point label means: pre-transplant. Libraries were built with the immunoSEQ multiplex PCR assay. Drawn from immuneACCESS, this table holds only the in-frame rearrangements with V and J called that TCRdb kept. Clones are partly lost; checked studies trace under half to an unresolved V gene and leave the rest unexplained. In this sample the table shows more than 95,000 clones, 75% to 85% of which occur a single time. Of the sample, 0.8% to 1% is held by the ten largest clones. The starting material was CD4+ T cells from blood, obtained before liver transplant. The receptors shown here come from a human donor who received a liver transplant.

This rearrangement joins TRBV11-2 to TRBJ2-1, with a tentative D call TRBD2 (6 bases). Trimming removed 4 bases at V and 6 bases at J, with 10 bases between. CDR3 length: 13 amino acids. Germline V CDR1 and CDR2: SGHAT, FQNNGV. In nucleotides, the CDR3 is TGTGCCAGCAGCTACACGACTAGCAATGAGCAGTTCTTC. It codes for CASSYTTSNEQFF.

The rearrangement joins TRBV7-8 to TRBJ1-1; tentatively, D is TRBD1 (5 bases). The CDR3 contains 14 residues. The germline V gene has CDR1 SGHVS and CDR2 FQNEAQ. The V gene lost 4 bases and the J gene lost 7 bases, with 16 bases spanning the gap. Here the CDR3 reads CASSYTGESGEAFF. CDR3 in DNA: TGTGCCAGCAGCTACACAGGTGAGTCTGGTGAAGCTTTCTTT.

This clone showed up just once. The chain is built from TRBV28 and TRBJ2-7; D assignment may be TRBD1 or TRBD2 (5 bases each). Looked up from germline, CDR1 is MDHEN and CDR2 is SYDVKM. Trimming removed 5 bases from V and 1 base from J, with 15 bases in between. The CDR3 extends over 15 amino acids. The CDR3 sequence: CASSKALAGSYEQYF. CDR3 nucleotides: TGTGCCAGCAGTAAGGCCCTAGCAGGGTCCTACGAGCAGTACTTC.

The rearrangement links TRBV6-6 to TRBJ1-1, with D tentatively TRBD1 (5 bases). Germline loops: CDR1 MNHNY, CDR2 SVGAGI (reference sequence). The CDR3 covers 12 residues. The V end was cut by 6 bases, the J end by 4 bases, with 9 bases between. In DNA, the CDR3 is TGTGCCAGCAGAGAGGGGAGCACTGAAGCTTTCTTT. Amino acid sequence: CASREGSTEAFF.

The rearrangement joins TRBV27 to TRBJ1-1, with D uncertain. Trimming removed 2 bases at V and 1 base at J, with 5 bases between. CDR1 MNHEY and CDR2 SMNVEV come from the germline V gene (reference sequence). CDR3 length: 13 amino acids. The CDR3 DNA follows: TGTGCCAGCAGTTTAGGGAAGAACACTGAAGCTTTCTTT. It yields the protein CASSLGKNTEAFF.

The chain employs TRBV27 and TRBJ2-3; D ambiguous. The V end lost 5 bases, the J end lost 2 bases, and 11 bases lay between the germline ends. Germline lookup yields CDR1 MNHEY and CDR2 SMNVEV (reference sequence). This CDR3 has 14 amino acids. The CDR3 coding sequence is TGTGCCAGCAGTCCAGAGATAAACACAGATACGCAGTATTTT. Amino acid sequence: CASSPEINTDTQYF.

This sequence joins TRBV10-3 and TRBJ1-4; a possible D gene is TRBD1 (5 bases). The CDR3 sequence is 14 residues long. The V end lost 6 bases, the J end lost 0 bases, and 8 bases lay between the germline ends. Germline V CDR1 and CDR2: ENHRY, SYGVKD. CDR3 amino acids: CAIRDTATNEKLFF. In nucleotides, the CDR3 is TGTGCCATCAGGGACACCGCAACTAATGAAAAACTGTTTTTT.

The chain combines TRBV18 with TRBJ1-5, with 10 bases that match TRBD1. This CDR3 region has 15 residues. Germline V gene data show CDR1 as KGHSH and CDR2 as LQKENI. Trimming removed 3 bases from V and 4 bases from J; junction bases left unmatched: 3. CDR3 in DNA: TGTGCCAGCTCACCTCGACAGGGGGCGAATCAGCCCCAGCATTTT. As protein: CASSPRQGANQPQHF.

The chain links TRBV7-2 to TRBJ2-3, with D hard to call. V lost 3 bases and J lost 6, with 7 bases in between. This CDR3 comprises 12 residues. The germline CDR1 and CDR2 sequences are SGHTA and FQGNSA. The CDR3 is CASSFSRDTQYF. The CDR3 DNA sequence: TGTGCCAGCAGCTTTTCGCGGGATACGCAGTATTTT.

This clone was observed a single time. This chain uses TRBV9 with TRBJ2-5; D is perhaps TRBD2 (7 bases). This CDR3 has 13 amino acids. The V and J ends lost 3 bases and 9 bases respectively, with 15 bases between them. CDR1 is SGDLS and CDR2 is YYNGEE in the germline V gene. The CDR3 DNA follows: TGTGCCAGCAGCGAGATAGAGGGGGGGCCCCAGTACTTC. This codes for CASSEIEGGPQYF. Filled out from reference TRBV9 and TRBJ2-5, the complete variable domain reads DSGVTQTPKHLITATGQRVTLRCSPRSGDLSVYWYQQSLDQGLQFLIQYYNGEERAKGNILERFSAQQFPDLHSELNLSSLELGDSALYFCASSEIEGGPQYFGPGTRLLVL.

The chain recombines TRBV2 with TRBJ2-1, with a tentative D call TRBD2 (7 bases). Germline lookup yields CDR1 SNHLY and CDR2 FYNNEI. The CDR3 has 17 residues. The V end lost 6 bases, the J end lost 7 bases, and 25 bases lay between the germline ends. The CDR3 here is CASRDGVRGATRNEQFF. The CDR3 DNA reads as TGTGCCAGCAGGGATGGGGTCCGGGGGGCAACCAGAAATGAGCAGTTCTTC.

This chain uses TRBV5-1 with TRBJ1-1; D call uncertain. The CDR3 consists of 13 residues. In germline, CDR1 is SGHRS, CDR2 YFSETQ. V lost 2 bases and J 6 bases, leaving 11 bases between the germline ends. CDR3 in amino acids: CASSLFTDAEAFF. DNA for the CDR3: TGCGCCAGCAGCTTATTTACGGACGCTGAAGCTTTCTTT.

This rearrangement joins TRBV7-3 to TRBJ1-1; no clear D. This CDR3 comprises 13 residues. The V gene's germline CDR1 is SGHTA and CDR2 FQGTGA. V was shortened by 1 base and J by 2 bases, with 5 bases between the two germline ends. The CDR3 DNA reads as TGTGCCAGCAGCTTAAACTATAACACTGAAGCTTTCTTT. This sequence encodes CASSLNYNTEAFF.

In DNA, the CDR3 is TGCGCCAGCAGTCAGAGCTACAATCAGCCCCAGCATTTT. Translation: CASSQSYNQPQHF. The gene calls are TRBV23-1 and TRBJ1-5; no firm D call. TRBV23-1 is treated as an ORF (open reading frame) with a function not yet certain. The germline V and J ends were trimmed by 3 bases and 3 bases, with 6 bases remaining between them. This CDR3 has 13 residues.